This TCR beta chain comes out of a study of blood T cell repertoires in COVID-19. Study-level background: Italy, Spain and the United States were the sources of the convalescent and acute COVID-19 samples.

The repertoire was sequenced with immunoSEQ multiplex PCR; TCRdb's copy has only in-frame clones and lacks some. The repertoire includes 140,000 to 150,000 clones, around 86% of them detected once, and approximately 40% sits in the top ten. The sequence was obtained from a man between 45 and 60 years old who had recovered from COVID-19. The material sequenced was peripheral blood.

The CDR3 DNA follows: TGTGCCAGTAGTAACATTAACAGGGGGCGCAGAGATGAGCAGTTCTTC. This gives the protein CASSNINRGRRDEQFF. V gene TRBV19 combines with J gene TRBJ2-1; 9 nucleotides match TRBD1. Per germline, CDR1 LNHDA and CDR2 SQIVND (reference sequence). V was clipped by 4 bases and J by 8 bases; unmatched bases: 12. The CDR3 length is 16 residues.